The source of this T cell receptor beta chain is a study of CD8+ T cells in alopecia areata. RNA was isolated and reverse transcribed to cDNA, the sequencing template. Assay: immunoSEQ multiplex PCR; the TCRdb copy retains only in-frame clones and omits some. The profile shows roughly 73,000 clones, over 25% of them singletons. Treatment given: oral pan-JAK inhibitor, 5-10 mg twice daily. The germline gives CDR1 ENHRY, CDR2 SYGVKD. This CDR3 region has 14 residues. The V gene end was trimmed by 6 bases and the J gene end by 8 bases; junction bases not matched to a gene: 8. In its sample, this clone was seen a few times.

This clonotype originated in a human donor with alopecia areata. The sample in question was CD8+ T cells sorted from blood, obtained at week 4, from a patient treated with tofacitinib. The chain joins TRBV10-3 to TRBJ2-1; 9 positions match TRBD2. The CDR3 loop reads CAIRREGLRDEQFF. CDR3 DNA: TGTGCCATCAGGCGGGAGGGGTTACGCGATGAGCAGTTCTTC.